This section outlines one T cell receptor beta chain sequence together with its context. The sample originates from a study of cytomegalovirus exposure and HLA in healthy donors. Germline CDR1 reads LNHDA; CDR2 reads SQIVND (reference sequence). Trimming took 6 bases from V and 0 from J, leaving 8 bases between them. There are 13 residues in the CDR3. PCR amplification relied on 60 Vbeta primers (plus 13 Jbeta primers). As handled by the study authors: In a later analysis, of 79 million or so unique beta chains, roughly 10 million appeared in at least two donors. Produced via immunoSEQ multiplex PCR; TCRdb's table is partial and in-frame only. The D gene and trimming were derived from the DNA, and the V and J assignments and clone size from that table. This table lists about 34,000 clones.

The sequenced sample was PBMCs. The receptor comes from a woman aged 40 to 50 in good health and CMV-seropositive. This chain joins TRBV19 and TRBJ1-1; unclear D gene. The CDR3 nucleotides are TGTGCCAGTAGAACCGAGCTGAACACTGAAGCTTTCTTT. It specifies CASRTELNTEAFF.